The clone carrying this T cell receptor (beta chain) was seen only a few times. This sample was taken from a study of blood T cell repertoires in COVID-19. At the level of the study: Collection of acute and convalescent COVID-19 samples took place in the United States, Italy and Spain. T cells, B-cell-depleted T cells, or PBMCs provided the cDNA or gDNA that served as material.

The CDR3 extends over 11 amino acids. Trimming took 3 bases from V and 6 from J, leaving 8 bases between them. In germline, CDR1 is SQVTM, CDR2 ANQGSEA. Authors' methods: Amplification with reference gene primers provided the estimates of nucleated cell counts. Produced via immunoSEQ multiplex PCR; TCRdb's table is partial and in-frame only. The V and J calls and clone size were taken over from that table, and D and trimming were inferred from the DNA. The sample holds about 36,000 clones, about 80% seen once. V usage is TRBV29-1 and J usage is TRBJ1-1; D is possibly TRBD1 (5 bases). The receptor was isolated from a man aged 55-75 years with active COVID-19. Sequencing was performed on peripheral blood. The CDR3 DNA reads as TGCAGCGTTGATGCGGGGGCTGAAGCTTTCTTT. The encoded protein is CSVDAGAEAFF. The full variable domain, completed using reference TRBV29-1 and TRBJ1-1, is SAVISQKPSRDICQRGTSLTIQCQVDSQVTMMFWYRQQPGQSLTLIATANQGSEATYESGFVIDKFPISRPNLTFSTLTVSNMSPEDSSIYLCSVDAGAEAFFGQGTRLTVV.